This passage covers 18 T cell receptor beta chains from one sample sequenced in a study of CD8 T cells in ankylosing spondylitis. Study-wide results and limits: Characteristic of ankylosing spondylitis blood, it appeared, was a TCR beta motif comprising fewer than 10 highly homologous variants.

TCRdb processed the 5' RACE reads anew with MiXCR; each CDR3 protein has one entry. The sample lists fewer than 400,000 distinct CDR3 sequences; approximately 8% were seen once. Antigens for these TCRs are unknown. Sequenced sample: blood, either unsorted or a sorted T cell fraction (not recorded which). These receptors were taken from a male donor with ankylosing spondylitis.

The CDR3 loop reads CASSRGTYSYEQYF. The DNA for the CDR3 is TGTGCCAGCAGCCGCGGGACTTACTCCTACGAGCAGTACTTC. V and J are TRBV4-2 and TRBJ2-7; tentative D call: TRBD2 (6 bases). Germline V gives CDR1 LGHNA, CDR2 YNFKEQ. The CDR3 sequence is 14 residues long. Trimming pared 4 bases from V and 0 bases from J, leaving 10 bases between.

This clonotype was seen ten or more times. The CDR3 DNA reads as TGCAGCGTCGCAACTGTTATACGGGAGCTGTTTTTT. Encoded protein: CSVATVIRELFF. The rearrangement links TRBV29-1 to TRBJ2-2; D unresolved. The germline gives CDR1 SQVTM, CDR2 ANQGSEA. The CDR3 has 12 amino acids. V was trimmed by 6 bases and J by 9 bases, leaving 14 bases between them.

The chain combines TRBV28 with TRBJ1-5; 9 bases agree with TRBD1. V trimming: 10 bases; J trimming: 7 bases; junction bases outside the gene matches: 11. Germline loops: CDR1 MDHEN, CDR2 SYDVKM. The CDR3 runs to 14 residues. CDR3 sequence: CAIAKQGARQPQHF. In DNA, the CDR3 is TGTGCCATCGCAAAACAGGGGGCTCGGCAGCCCCAGCATTTT.

V is TRBV7-9 and J is TRBJ2-1, with a tentative D call TRBD2 (5 bases). V lost 1 base, J lost 1 base, and 14 bases lay in between. CDR3 length equals 17 residues. CDR1 and CDR2 (germline): SEHNR, FQNEAQ (reference sequence). Here the CDR3 reads CASSLDLGRRSYNEQFF. CDR3 in DNA: TGTGCCAGCAGCTTAGATTTGGGTCGGAGGTCCTACAATGAGCAGTTCTTC. The complete variable domain, with remaining parts taken from reference TRBV7-9 and TRBJ2-1, reads DTGVSQNPRHKITKRGQNVTFRCDPISEHNRLYWYRQTLGQGPEFLTYFQNEAQLEKSRLLSDRFSAERPKGSFSTLEIQRTEQGDSAMYLCASSLDLGRRSYNEQFFGPGTRLTVL.

This clonotype occurred a few times. The rearrangement joins TRBV7-8 to TRBJ2-1; TRBD2 matches at 10 bases. The CDR3 is 16 residues long. The V gene's germline CDR1 is SGHVS and CDR2 FQNEAQ. Losses at the gene ends were 6 bases for V and 9 bases for J; bases not matched to a gene: 14. The CDR3 loop reads CASSINLFTSGTEQFF. In nucleotides, the CDR3 is TGTGCCAGCAGTATAAATTTATTTACTAGCGGGACTGAGCAGTTCTTC.

There are a few counts of this clonotype. CDR3 nucleotides: TGTGCCAGCAGCTTGGGTCCTAGCGACGGGTCCTACAATGAGCAGTTCTTC. Translation gives CASSLGPSDGSYNEQFF. The chain employs TRBV5-5 and TRBJ2-1; perhaps TRBD2 as D (6 bases). Deletions cut 0 bases from V and 1 base from J, with 14 bases between. This CDR3 is built from 17 residues. Germline CDR1 and CDR2: SGHKS and YYEKEE (reference sequence).

The chain carries TRBV2 and TRBJ1-5; D is possibly TRBD1 (5 bases). V lost 1 base to trimming and J lost 4 bases, with 8 bases between them. CDR1 SNHLY and CDR2 FYNNEI come from the germline V gene. This CDR3 comprises 14 residues. The CDR3 loop is CASSEVRDNQPQHF. CDR3 DNA: TGTGCCAGCAGTGAAGTCAGGGATAATCAGCCCCAGCATTTT. Variable domain in full (rest from reference TRBV2 and TRBJ1-5): EPEVTQTPSHQVTQMGQEVILRCVPISNHLYFYWYRQILGQKVEFLVSFYNNEISEKSEIFDDQFSVERPDGSNFTLKIRSTKLEDSAMYFCASSEVRDNQPQHFGDGTRLSIL.

This chain connects TRBV5-1 to TRBJ2-7; the D gene is possibly TRBD2 (5 bases). The CDR3 consists of 12 residues. CDR1 is SGHRS, CDR2 YFSETQ, per germline. Between the trimmed V and J ends, which lost 5 bases and 3 bases, there was a span of 9 bases. Here the CDR3 DNA reads TGCGCCAGCAGGGAGGATCACTACGAGCAGTACTTC. It encodes CASREDHYEQYF.

This clonotype was detected ten times or more. The chain recombines TRBV25-1 with TRBJ2-5, with no clear D. V lost 2 bases to trimming and J lost 4 bases, with 11 bases between them. Germline loops: CDR1 MGHDK, CDR2 SYGVNS. The CDR3 sequence is 14 residues long. The CDR3 DNA follows: TGTGCCAGCAGTGAAGGACCTTTGAGAGAGACCCAGTACTTC. Translating it yields CASSEGPLRETQYF.

This clonotype showed up just a few times. The chain carries TRBV10-3 and TRBJ1-2; 7 positions agree with TRBD1. Trimming cost V 6 bases and J 0 bases; bases outside gene matches: 4. The CDR3 runs 14 residues. From germline, CDR1 is ENHRY and CDR2 SYGVKD. Here the CDR3 reads CAIRRTGANYGYTF. The CDR3 DNA sequence: TGTGCCATCAGGAGGACAGGCGCTAACTATGGCTACACCTTC.

There are a few counts of this clonotype. The J gene is TRBJ1-2, the V gene TRBV4-3, with 8 bases matching TRBD1. The junction had 7 bases not matched to a gene; V was cut back by 4 bases and J by 6 bases. The CDR3 covers 14 residues. The V gene's germline CDR1 is LGHNA and CDR2 YSLEER. Here the CDR3 DNA reads TGCGCCAGCAGCCCCGGACAGGGTAGGGATGGCTACACCTTC. It specifies CASSPGQGRDGYTF.

This sequence joins TRBV15 and TRBJ1-1, with 8 bases aligning to TRBD1. The germline V gene encodes CDR1 LNHNV and CDR2 YYDKDF (reference sequence). Unmatched junction bases numbered 2, after V lost 5 bases and J lost 0 bases. The CDR3 is made up of 14 amino acids. For the CDR3, the DNA is TGTGCCACCAGCGGACAGGGACTGAACACTGAAGCTTTCTTT. Amino acids: CATSGQGLNTEAFF.

The V and J genes are TRBV6-1 and TRBJ2-2, with 7 bases lining up with TRBD1. Germline loops: CDR1 MNHNS, CDR2 SASEGT. The CDR3 totals 14 residues. With V trimmed by 4 bases and J by 5 bases, 4 bases remained unmatched. The CDR3 DNA follows: TGTGCCAGCAGTGCGGACAGGCGGACCGGGGAGCTGTTTTTT. It is translated as CASSADRRTGELFF.

The table lists this clonotype with a few counts. The chain carries TRBV4-3 and TRBJ1-3, with a tentative D call TRBD1 (5 bases). The germline V gene has CDR1 LGHNA and CDR2 YSLEER. The CDR3 totals 15 residues. Between the trimmed V and J ends, which lost 0 bases and 8 bases, there was a span of 14 bases. The DNA for the CDR3 is TGCGCCAGCAGCCAAGATGCGGGGGGAGGATACACCATATATTTT. It encodes CASSQDAGGGYTIYF.

This clonotype was found many times. The chain is built from TRBV29-1 and TRBJ1-1; 10 nucleotides agree with TRBD1. This CDR3 comprises 12 residues. Germline V CDR1 and CDR2: SQVTM, ANQGSEA. The V segment lost 7 bases and the J segment 6 bases; nucleotides outside the gene matches: 5. CDR3 protein: CSGGQGTSEAFF. Written as DNA, the CDR3 is TGCAGCGGGGGACAGGGGACTTCTGAAGCTTTCTTT.

This clonotype has at least ten counts. The genes are TRBV29-1 and TRBJ1-5, with 9 bases fitting TRBD1. CDR3 length equals 14 residues. Germline V lookup: CDR1 SQVTM, CDR2 ANQGSEA. The ends lost 5 bases at V and 6 bases at J; junction bases unmatched: 8. This CDR3 is CSVSAGQGSQPQHF. As DNA, the CDR3 is TGCAGCGTTTCGGCGGGACAGGGAAGTCAGCCCCAGCATTTT.

V and J are TRBV5-1 and TRBJ2-6; D gene unclear. With 1 base removed from V and 0 bases from J, the gap between germline ends came to 11 bases. The CDR3 runs to 17 residues. CDR1 and CDR2 (germline): SGHRS, YFSETQ. CDR3 bases: TGCGCCAGCAGCTTGTCCGACCCAAGCTCTGGGGCCAACGTCCTGACTTTC. This codes for CASSLSDPSSGANVLTF.

As to this clonotype: Just one base apart from a much larger clone, this may be a read error. The chain joins TRBV7-2 to TRBJ2-5; 13 bases are shared with TRBD2. The CDR3 has 17 amino acids. V gave up 5 bases and J gave up 1 base; unmatched junction bases: 7. Germline lookup yields CDR1 SGHTA and CDR2 FQGNSA. Written as DNA, the CDR3 is TGTGCCAGCAGCCCTCAGGGACTAGCGGGACTCCAAGAGACCCAGTACTTC. Protein product: CASSPQGLAGLQETQYF.